This TCR beta chain comes out of a study of regulatory T cells in long-lasting Graves disease. HTBI primers from iRepertoire and Arm-PCR of CDR3 regions yielded the TCR beta libraries. TCRdb passed the multiplex PCR reads through MiXCR, listing each CDR3 protein once. Found here are roughly 610,000 distinct CDR3 sequences, roughly 15% of them singletons; the top ten hold 12%. Trimming removed 4 bases at V and 4 bases at J, with 13 bases between. This CDR3 contains 15 residues. Germline V gives CDR1 MNHEY, CDR2 SMNVEV (reference sequence). As to time point: newly diagnosed GD, antithyroid drugs for less than 3 months. Isolated PBMC RNA provided the starting material for the TCR library. The data also belong to a second study, concerning T cells in Graves' hyperthyroidism and ophthalmopathy.

This specimen was peripheral blood mononuclear cells (PBMCs), taken at new diagnosis, from a patient treated with antithyroid drugs. This chain uses TRBV27 with TRBJ2-2; D may be TRBD1 (6 bases). The source is a man aged 18-30 years with Graves disease. CDR3 sequence reads: CASSSQGWVTGELFF. The CDR3 DNA reads as TGTGCCAGCAGTTCCCAGGGGTGGGTCACCGGGGAGCTGTTTTTT.